This TCR beta chain derives from a study of T cell changes during pregnancy in multiple sclerosis. Germline V gene lookup returns CDR1 MRHNA and CDR2 SNTAGT. CDR3 length equals 14 residues. The V and J ends lost 6 bases and 3 bases, in that order; junction bases with no gene match: 7. Assay used: immunoSEQ multiplex PCR; TCRdb lists only in-frame clones, some missing. The sample shows about 97,000 clones, just over 90% of them seen only once. This clone was seen just once. The sample was peripheral blood, taken in the second trimester of pregnancy. This chain links TRBV6-4 with TRBJ1-1; 7 positions match TRBD1. The sequence was collected from a female donor in good health, enrolled as a control in a pregnancy study. The CDR3 here is CASRDGQADTEAFF. Written as DNA, the CDR3 is TGTGCCAGCAGAGATGGACAGGCTGACACTGAAGCTTTCTTT.